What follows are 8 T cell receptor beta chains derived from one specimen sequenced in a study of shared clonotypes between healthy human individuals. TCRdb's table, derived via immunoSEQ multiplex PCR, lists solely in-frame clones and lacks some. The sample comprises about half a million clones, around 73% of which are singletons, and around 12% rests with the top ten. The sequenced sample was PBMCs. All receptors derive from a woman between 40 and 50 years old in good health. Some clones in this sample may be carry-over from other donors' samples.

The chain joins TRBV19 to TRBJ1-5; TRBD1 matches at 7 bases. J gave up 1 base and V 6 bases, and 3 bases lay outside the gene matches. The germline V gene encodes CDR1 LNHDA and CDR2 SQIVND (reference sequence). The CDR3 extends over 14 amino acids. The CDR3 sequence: CASRYRGSNQPQHF. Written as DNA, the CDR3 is TGTGCCAGTAGATACAGGGGAAGCAATCAGCCCCAGCATTTT.

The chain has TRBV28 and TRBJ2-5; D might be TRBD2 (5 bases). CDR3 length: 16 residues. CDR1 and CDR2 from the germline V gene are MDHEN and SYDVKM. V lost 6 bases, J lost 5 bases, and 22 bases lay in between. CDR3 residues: CASSLSLWGVVETQYF. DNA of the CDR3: TGTGCCAGCAGCCTTTCACTCTGGGGAGTCGTGGAGACCCAGTACTTC.

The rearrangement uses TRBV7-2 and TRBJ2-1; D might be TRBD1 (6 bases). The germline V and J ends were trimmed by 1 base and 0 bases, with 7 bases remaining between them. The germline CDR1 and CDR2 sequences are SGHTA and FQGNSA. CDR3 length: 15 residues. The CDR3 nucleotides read TGTGCCAGCAGCTTAGAGGGGGTCTCCTACAATGAGCAGTTCTTC. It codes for CASSLEGVSYNEQFF. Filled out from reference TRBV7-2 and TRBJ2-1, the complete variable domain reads GAGVSQSPSNKVTEKGKDVELRCDPISGHTALYWYRQSLGQGLEFLIYFQGNSAPDKSGLPSDRFSAERTGGSVSTLTIQRTQQEDSAVYLCASSLEGVSYNEQFFGPGTRLTVL.

The CDR3 DNA reads TGCGCCAGCAGCAAATCGTTCGGGACAGCTAACGAGCAGTACTTC. Its protein product is CASSKSFGTANEQYF. This rearrangement joins TRBV5-1 to TRBJ2-7; 7 bases line up with TRBD1. Per germline, CDR1 SGHRS and CDR2 YFSETQ. This CDR3 region has 15 residues. V shed 4 bases and J 5 bases; nucleotides not matched to a gene: 12.

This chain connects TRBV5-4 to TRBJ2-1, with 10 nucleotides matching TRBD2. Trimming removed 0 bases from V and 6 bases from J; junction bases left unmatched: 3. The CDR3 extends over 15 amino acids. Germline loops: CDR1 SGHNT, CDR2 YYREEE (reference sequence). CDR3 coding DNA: TGTGCCAGCAGCTTGGATCTAGCGGGAGTCAATGAGCAGTTCTTC. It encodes CASSLDLAGVNEQFF.

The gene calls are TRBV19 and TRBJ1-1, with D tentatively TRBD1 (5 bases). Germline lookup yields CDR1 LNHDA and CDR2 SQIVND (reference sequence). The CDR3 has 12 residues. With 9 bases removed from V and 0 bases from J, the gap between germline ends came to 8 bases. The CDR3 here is CASRAMNTEAFF. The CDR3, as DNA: TGTGCCAGCAGGGCCATGAACACTGAAGCTTTCTTT.

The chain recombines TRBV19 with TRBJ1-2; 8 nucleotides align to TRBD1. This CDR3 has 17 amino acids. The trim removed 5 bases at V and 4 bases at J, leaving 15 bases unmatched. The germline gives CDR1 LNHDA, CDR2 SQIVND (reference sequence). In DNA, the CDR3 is TGTGCCAGTAGTCCACGGACAGGGAAGGGTACCCCCTATGGCTACACCTTC. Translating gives CASSPRTGKGTPYGYTF.

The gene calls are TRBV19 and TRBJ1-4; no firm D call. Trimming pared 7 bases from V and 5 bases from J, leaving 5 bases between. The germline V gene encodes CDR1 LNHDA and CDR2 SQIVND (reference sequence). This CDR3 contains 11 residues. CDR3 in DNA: TGTGCCAGTACCCAAAATGAAAAACTGTTTTTT. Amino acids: CASTQNEKLFF.